This T cell receptor (beta chain) was recorded in a study of blood T cell repertoires in COVID-19. Study-wide context: T cells, B-cell-depleted T cells, or PBMCs supplied cDNA or gDNA.

In the authors' workflow: How many nucleated cells were present was estimated from reference gene primer amplification. This table comes from immunoSEQ multiplex PCR, and its TCRdb copy is limited to in-frame clones, with some not included. D and trimming come from the DNA, and the V and J calls and clone size come from that table. Among 55,000 to 80,000 clones listed, 82% were seen once. Germline values: CDR1 MNHEY, CDR2 SMNVEV (reference sequence). This CDR3 contains 13 residues. This clone was seen only once. The chain recombines TRBV27 with TRBJ1-1; 11 bases fit TRBD1. The source material was peripheral blood. The receptor's source is a human donor in a cohort sampled during active COVID-19. CDR3 DNA sequence: TGTGTGACGGGACAGGGGGAAGGCACTGAAGCTTTCTTT. It specifies CVTGQGEGTEAFF.